Below, 23 T cell receptor beta chains from the same sample are listed, as sequenced in a study of regulatory T cells in long-lasting Graves disease. Noted time point: persistent/refractory GD, antithyroid drugs over 5 years with positive TRAb. PBMC-derived RNA was used for the TCR library. Arm-PCR of CDR3 regions with iRepertoire HTBI primers generated TCR beta libraries. TCRdb fed the multiplex PCR reads into MiXCR, producing one record per CDR3 protein. Here the sample spans about 660,000 distinct CDR3 sequences, about 30% being singletons. This specimen was peripheral blood mononuclear cells (PBMCs), taken when the disease was refractory, from a patient treated with antithyroid drugs. The origin of the receptors is a female donor with Graves disease.

The chain joins TRBV9 to TRBJ2-7, with 9 bases that match TRBD2. CDR1 is SGDLS, CDR2 YYNGEE, per germline. V lost 0 bases to trimming and J lost 6 bases; unmatched junction nucleotides: 4. The CDR3 covers 14 residues. CDR3 nucleotide sequence: TGTGCCAGCAGCGTAGTTAGCGGGAGTCTCGAGCAGTACTTC. It encodes CASSVVSGSLEQYF.

This clonotype was observed at least ten times. The chain couples TRBV27 to TRBJ2-7, with D tentatively TRBD2 (6 bases). This CDR3 has 14 residues. Germline V gene lookup returns CDR1 MNHEY and CDR2 SMNVEV (reference sequence). The V end was cut by 2 bases, the J end by 5 bases, with 13 bases between. The CDR3 DNA follows: TGTGCCAGCAGTTTACCCGGGAGACCCCACGAGCAGTACTTC. This translates into CASSLPGRPHEQYF.

This clonotype was seen a handful of times. The V gene is TRBV27, the J gene TRBJ1-5, with TRBD1 as a possible D gene (5 bases). CDR3 length equals 13 residues. The V end lost 6 bases, the J end lost 5 bases, and 11 bases lay between the germline ends. Germline V CDR1 and CDR2: MNHEY, SMNVEV (reference sequence). Here the CDR3 reads CASSFGGDQPQHF. The DNA for the CDR3 is TGTGCCAGCAGCTTTGGGGGAGATCAGCCCCAGCATTTT.

The rearrangement uses TRBV6-1 and TRBJ2-1, with D tentatively TRBD2 (6 bases). Germline CDR1 and CDR2: MNHNS and SASEGT. Trimming pared 11 bases from V and 8 bases from J, leaving 19 bases between. The CDR3 has 13 amino acids. The CDR3 sequence: CAAGPTSPDEQFF. The CDR3 DNA reads TGTGCCGCCGGACCGACTAGTCCGGATGAGCAGTTCTTC.

V usage is TRBV4-1 and J usage is TRBJ1-1; D remains ambiguous. Trimming left V 2 bases short and J 7 bases short, with 11 bases between. The CDR3 is made up of 13 amino acids. Germline CDR1 and CDR2: MGHRA and YSYEKL. The CDR3 bases are TGCGCCAGCAGCCAATTTGTTACAGTTGAAGCTTTCTTT. Translated: CASSQFVTVEAFF.

The V gene is TRBV11-3, the J gene TRBJ2-1; D may be TRBD1 or TRBD2 (6 bases each). Trimming pared 5 bases from V and 4 bases from J, leaving 33 bases between. This CDR3 is 21 amino acids long. Germline V gene data show CDR1 as SGHNT and CDR2 as YENEEA. The CDR3 DNA sequence: TGTGCCAGCAGCGGGGTGAGGGGGGATGCTTGGAACCTGACTGGGTACAATGAGCAGTTCTTC. Protein sequence: CASSGVRGDAWNLTGYNEQFF.

A few counts support this clonotype. This chain joins TRBV5-6 and TRBJ2-5; 7 nucleotides agree with TRBD2. This CDR3 has 15 residues. Germline V lookup: CDR1 SGHDT, CDR2 YYEEEE. V dropped 3 bases and J dropped 5; count of bases not matched to a gene: 10. CDR3 DNA: TGTGCCAGCAGCTCTCCGGCGGGGGAGAAGGAGACCCAGTACTTC. Translated, it gives CASSSPAGEKETQYF.

This clonotype was detected only a few times. The V gene is TRBV20-1, the J gene TRBJ2-7; D uncertain. Trimming removed 3 bases from V and 6 bases from J, with 9 bases in between. The germline gives CDR1 DFQATT, CDR2 SNEGSKA (reference sequence). This CDR3 has 11 residues. Written as DNA, the CDR3 is TGCAGTGCTAGGATTACTCGCGAGCAGTACTTC. Protein: CSARITREQYF.

In this sample, this clonotype turned up a few times. The chain links TRBV6-1 to TRBJ1-2; TRBD1 matches at 9 bases. CDR3 length: 15 amino acids. J was trimmed by 5 bases and V by 6 bases; bases with no gene match: 10. Germline V gene lookup returns CDR1 MNHNS and CDR2 SASEGT. CDR3 nucleotides: TGTGCCAGCAGACACCGGGACAGGGTCAATTATGGCTACACCTTC. Its translation is CASRHRDRVNYGYTF.

The chain employs TRBV29-1 and TRBJ1-4, with a tentative D call TRBD1 (5 bases). Germline CDR1 reads SQVTM; CDR2 reads ANQGSEA. The CDR3 length is 14 residues. Deletions cut 7 bases from V and 1 base from J, with 13 bases between. The CDR3 loop is CSAAPTVTNEKLFF. CDR3 coding DNA: TGCAGCGCAGCCCCGACAGTAACTAATGAAAAACTGTTTTTT. The full variable domain, its missing parts supplied by reference TRBV29-1 and TRBJ1-4, is SAVISQKPSRDICQRGTSLTIQCQVDSQVTMMFWYRQQPGQSLTLIATANQGSEATYESGFVIDKFPISRPNLTFSTLTVSNMSPEDSSIYLCSAAPTVTNEKLFFGSGTQLSVL.

Many counts were recorded for this clonotype. The V gene is TRBV2, the J gene TRBJ1-1; D is unclear. CDR1 is SNHLY and CDR2 is FYNNEI in the germline V gene. Trimming cost V 10 bases and J 8 bases, with 14 bases left between them. The CDR3 contains 11 residues. The CDR3 loop is CATMTALEAFF. CDR3 DNA sequence: TGTGCCACCATGACCGCTCTGGAAGCTTTCTTT.

The chain is built from TRBV18 and TRBJ1-1; 9 nucleotides line up with TRBD1. The ends lost 2 bases at V and 1 base at J; junction bases unmatched: 2. Germline CDR1 reads KGHSH; CDR2 reads LQKENI. CDR3 length equals 15 residues. CDR3 protein: CASSPGTGQNTEAFF. CDR3 in DNA: TGTGCCAGCTCACCAGGGACAGGGCAGAACACTGAAGCTTTCTTT.

The DNA for the CDR3 is TGCAGTGCCACGGATACTGGGACAGTATACAATGAGCAGTTCTTC. Translated, it gives CSATDTGTVYNEQFF. V and J are TRBV20-1 and TRBJ2-1, with 7 positions matching TRBD1. The V and J ends lost 6 bases and 4 bases, in that order; junction bases with no gene match: 12. The CDR3 has 15 amino acids. Germline V CDR1 and CDR2: DFQATT, SNEGSKA (reference sequence).

The chain joins TRBV19 to TRBJ2-2; no clear D. Germline V gene data show CDR1 as LNHDA and CDR2 as SQIVND (reference sequence). Trimming shortened V by 1 base and J by 5 bases, and 5 bases separated the two germline ends. The CDR3 is 13 amino acids. CDR3 in DNA: TGTGCCAGTAGTATAGTACGAACCGGGGAGCTGTTTTTT. Translating gives CASSIVRTGELFF.

Only a few counts were recorded for this clonotype. The chain links TRBV14 to TRBJ1-1; possible D gene TRBD1, 6 bases. Germline CDR1 is SGHDN and CDR2 is FVKESK. Trimming removed 4 bases at V and 4 bases at J, with 16 bases between. This CDR3 comprises 15 residues. The CDR3 spells CASSRFRGWFTEAFF. Written as DNA, the CDR3 is TGTGCCAGCAGCCGTTTCAGGGGTTGGTTCACTGAAGCTTTCTTT.

This chain links TRBV3-1 with TRBJ2-3, with TRBD2 matching 9 bases. The trim removed 7 bases at V and 1 base at J, leaving 3 bases unmatched. CDR3 size: 14 residues. The germline V gene encodes CDR1 LGHDT and CDR2 YNNKEL (reference sequence). The chain's CDR3 is CASNPSGGTDTQYF. CDR3 in DNA: TGTGCCAGCAACCCTAGCGGGGGCACAGATACGCAGTATTTT.

Regarding this clonotype: This may arise from a read error, as a much more abundant clone is one base away. The chain carries TRBV28 and TRBJ1-3; the D gene is possibly TRBD1 (5 bases). The CDR3 length is 15 residues. Germline values: CDR1 MDHEN, CDR2 SYDVKM. The CDR3 DNA sequence: TGTGCCGGCAGTTTGGTGGGACCCTCTGGAAACACCATATATTTT. As protein: CAGSLVGPSGNTIYF. The full variable domain, completed using reference TRBV28 and TRBJ1-3, is DVKVTQSSRYLVKRTGEKVFLECVQDMDHENMFWYRQDPGLGLRLIYFSYDVKMKEKGDIPEGYSVSREKKERFSLILESASTNQTSMYLCAGSLVGPSGNTIYFGEGSWLTVV.

This clonotype has more than one count but fewer than ten. The chain uses TRBV12-3 or TRBV12-4 and TRBJ2-7, with D possibly matching TRBD2 (7 bases). The V and J ends lost 0 bases and 5 bases respectively, with 11 bases between them. This CDR3 is 14 amino acids long. CDR3 in amino acids: CASSLATGGDEQYF. The CDR3, as DNA: TGTGCCAGCAGTTTAGCCACGGGGGGCGACGAGCAGTACTTC.

On this clonotype itself: This may arise from a read error, as a much more abundant clone is one base away. This rearrangement joins TRBV19 to TRBJ2-2, with D possibly matching TRBD2 (5 bases). Germline-derived CDR1 and CDR2 are LNHDA and SQIVND (reference sequence). This CDR3 has 14 residues. CDR3 in DNA: TGTGCCAGTAGACTCAGGAGAGGCGTCGGGGAGCTGCTTTTT. Residues: CASRLRRGVGELLF.

The sample holds a few counts of this clonotype. This chain connects TRBV28 to TRBJ2-1; 10 bases are shared with TRBD2. Germline CDR1 MDHEN, CDR2 SYDVKM. The CDR3 runs to 16 residues. J was trimmed by 2 bases and V by 2 bases; bases with no gene match: 3. CDR3 bases: TGTGCCAGCAGTTTACTAGCGGGAGTTACCTACAATGAGCAGTTCTTC. Translating it yields CASSLLAGVTYNEQFF. Looking up the rest from reference TRBV28 and TRBJ2-1 gives the full variable domain: DVKVTQSSRYLVKRTGEKVFLECVQDMDHENMFWYRQDPGLGLRLIYFSYDVKMKEKGDIPEGYSVSREKKERFSLILESASTNQTSMYLCASSLLAGVTYNEQFFGPGTRLTVL.

V usage is TRBV13 and J usage is TRBJ2-1; 9 bases are shared with TRBD2. Germline lookup yields CDR1 PRHDT and CDR2 FYEKMQ (reference sequence). Trimming removed 5 bases from V and 8 bases from J; junction bases left unmatched: 16. The CDR3 loop spans 17 amino acids. Written as DNA, the CDR3 is TGTGCCAGCAGCCCGGGGGGCGCGGGAGGGGGGAGGGATGAGCAGTTCTTC. It codes for CASSPGGAGGGRDEQFF. The variable domain in full, with the rest retrieved from reference TRBV13 and TRBJ2-1, is AAGVIQSPRHLIKEKRETATLKCYPIPRHDTVYWYQQGPGQDPQFLISFYEKMQSDKGSIPDRFSAQQFSDYHSELNMSSLELGDSALYFCASSPGGAGGGRDEQFFGPGTRLTVL.

This clonotype appeared many times. The chain uses TRBV29-1 and TRBJ1-1; 9 bases line up with TRBD1. The V gene end was trimmed by 6 bases and the J gene end by 2 bases; junction bases not matched to a gene: 7. The germline V gene encodes CDR1 SQVTM and CDR2 ANQGSEA. The CDR3 has 14 residues. For the CDR3, the DNA is TGCAGCGTCGCCCCGGGACAGGGAAACACTGAAGCTTTCTTT. Amino acid sequence: CSVAPGQGNTEAFF. Supplemented by reference TRBV29-1 and TRBJ1-1, the full variable domain reads SAVISQKPSRDICQRGTSLTIQCQVDSQVTMMFWYRQQPGQSLTLIATANQGSEATYESGFVIDKFPISRPNLTFSTLTVSNMSPEDSSIYLCSVAPGQGNTEAFFGQGTRLTVV.

The CDR3 sequence: CASSPESGSGNTIYF. CDR3 sequence (DNA): TGCGCCAGCAGCCCGGAGTCAGGGAGTGGAAACACCATATATTTT. The chain couples TRBV5-1 to TRBJ1-3; possibly TRBD1 for D (5 bases). V gave up 4 bases and J gave up 3 bases, with 14 bases separating them. CDR1 is SGHRS and CDR2 is YFSETQ in the germline V gene. The CDR3 has 15 residues.